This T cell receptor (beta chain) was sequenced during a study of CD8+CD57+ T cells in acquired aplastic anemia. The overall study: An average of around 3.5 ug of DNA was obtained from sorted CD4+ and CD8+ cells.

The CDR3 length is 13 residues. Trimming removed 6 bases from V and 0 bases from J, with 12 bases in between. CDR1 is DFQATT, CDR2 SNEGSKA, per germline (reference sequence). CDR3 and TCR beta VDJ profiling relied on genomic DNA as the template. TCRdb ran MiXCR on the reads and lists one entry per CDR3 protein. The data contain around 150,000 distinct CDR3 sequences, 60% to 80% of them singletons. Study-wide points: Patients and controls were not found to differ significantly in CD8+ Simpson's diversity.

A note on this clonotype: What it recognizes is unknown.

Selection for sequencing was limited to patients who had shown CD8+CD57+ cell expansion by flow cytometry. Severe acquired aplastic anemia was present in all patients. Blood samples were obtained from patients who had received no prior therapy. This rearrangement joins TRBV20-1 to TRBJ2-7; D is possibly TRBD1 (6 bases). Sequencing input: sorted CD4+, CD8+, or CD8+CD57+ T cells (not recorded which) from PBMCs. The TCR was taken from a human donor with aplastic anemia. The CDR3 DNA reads TGCAGTGCCAAGCAGGGGCTCTCCTACGAGCAGTACTTC. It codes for CSAKQGLSYEQYF.